This record covers a single T cell receptor (beta chain). Its recognized antigen is unknown. Base-call qualities are not available, and no considerably larger clone is one nucleotide away. There are 15 amino acids in the CDR3, from cysteine to phenylalanine inclusive. The entry retains the CDR3 DNA only, 45 bases that are in frame from base 1. CDR1 and CDR2 are drawn from the germline V gene: KGHDR, SFDVKD. V trim: 1 base; J trim: 8 bases; unmatched bases: 7. The data originate from a study of CD8+CD57+ T cells in acquired aplastic anemia (dated by TCRdb to between 2018 and 2020). A note on the overall study: DNA extracted from sorted CD4+ and CD8+ cells had a mean of roughly 3.4 ug, with a range of roughly 0.2 to 27.4 ug. CD8+CD57+ expansion was defined as frequency above the mean frequency observed in healthy subjects.

Profiling of TCR beta VDJ combinations and CDR3 sequences used genomic DNA as the template. An Illumina HiSeq 2000 was used for TCR repertoire sequencing. On the study's bioinformatics: Repertoires were assessed using TRBV/TRBJ rearrangement plots, CDR3 size and DJ length profiles, and Simpson's diversity index. Whichever DNA sequence was most abundant in the deep sequencing data was defined as the immunodominant clone. CDR3 amino acid sequences were checked for sharing across subjects and were also compared against the VDJdb database and published repertoires. TCRdb handled the public reads itself, with Q25 trimming in fastp and clone calling in MiXCR, and kept productive beta chains. All rows with the same CDR3 protein become a single entry with the most common DNA and genes. The V and J calls shown here were made by TCRdb, not taken from the authors' results. The sample table shows 150,000 to 180,000 distinct CDR3 sequences, and about 54% are seen once. Clones ranked in the top ten supply 10% to 15% of the sample.

Flow cytometry had shown CD8+CD57+ cell expansion in the patients selected for sequencing. Every patient had a diagnosis of severe acquired aplastic anemia based on International Study of Aplastic Anemia and Agranulocytosis and Camitta criteria. No patient had received any therapy when blood was sampled. In this study, sorted CD4+ and CD8+ T cells from the blood of healthy subjects and of severe aplastic anemia patients had their TCR repertoires deep-sequenced. In the USA, patient enrollment took place under clinicaltrials.gov protocols 00001620, 01623167, 00001397, 00071045, 00081523 and 00961064. Ficoll-Paque density gradient centrifugation was used to isolate peripheral blood mononuclear cells. Before DNA was extracted, CD4+ and CD8+ T cells were sorted using either FACS or magnetic beads. The research as a whole found: Around 30 CD8+ CDR3 sequences were shared between patients and controls but appeared highly expressed in patients and within their immunodominant clones. No significant difference in CD8+ Simpson's diversity was found between patients and healthy controls (P=0.060).

Material: sorted CD4+, CD8+, or CD8+CD57+ T cells (not recorded which) from PBMCs. The sequence derives from a human donor with aplastic anemia. The rearranged segments are TRBV24-1 and TRBJ1-2; TRBD1 agrees with 9 junctional bases. The CDR3 here reads CATSDFPGQGRGYTF. The DNA sequence is TGTGCCACCAGTGATTTCCCGGGACAGGGCCGCGGCTACACCTTC.